The subject of this entry is one T cell receptor (beta chain). CDR3 length: 13 residues. Germline V gene sequence: CDR1 MNHEY, CDR2 SVGEGT. Trimming removed 2 bases at V and 4 bases at J, with 6 bases between. TCRdb keeps only in-frame clones here, not all; method: immunoSEQ multiplex PCR. The table records about 160,000 clones, roughly 93% of them present only once. The source of the sample is a study of control samples from healthy donors and cancer patients. The sequence came from a man younger than 30 in good health. J is TRBJ2-1 and V is TRBV6-2 or TRBV6-3, with D possibly being TRBD1 (5 bases). Sequenced sample: blood. CDR3 coding DNA: TGTGCCAGCAGTTACGCAGGGTACAATGAGCAGTTCTTC. This encodes CASSYAGYNEQFF.